The present T cell receptor (beta chain) was sequenced within a study of cytomegalovirus exposure and HLA in healthy donors. Overall study context: Prior work identified around 100 million unique TCR beta sequences in some 180 million T cells.

Germline loops: CDR1 MNHNS, CDR2 SASEGT. The CDR3 has 16 residues. Trimming shortened V by 4 bases and J by 5 bases, and 20 bases separated the two germline ends. A multiplex PCR was run with 60 Vbeta primers and 13 Jbeta primers. Here immunoSEQ multiplex PCR was the method, and the copy in TCRdb shows in-frame clones only, minus some. The table has around 45,000 clones, around 56% seen once. General study findings and limits: An Asian-associated ancestry cluster reportedly showed fewer N-insertions than the roughly 670-donor mean in a later analysis. The CMV antigen specificity of a few CMV-associated chains was confirmed through in vitro analysis.

Turning to this clone: Its target is not known.

At collection, donors were nominally healthy, but unrecorded immune exposures were probable. The rearrangement links TRBV6-1 to TRBJ2-5; tentative D call: TRBD1 (6 bases). The sequence came from a man aged 55 to 70 in good health and CMV-seronegative. The specimen sequenced was PBMCs. The CDR3 loop is CASSVATTGYGETQYF. The DNA of the CDR3 is TGTGCCAGCAGTGTGGCTACGACAGGCTATGGGGAGACCCAGTACTTC.